This entry describes one T cell receptor (beta chain). Antigen specificity is unknown. Treatment of the sample: oral pan-JAK inhibitor, 5-10 mg twice daily. The data derive from a study of CD8+ T cells in alopecia areata. RNA extraction and reverse transcription yielded cDNA as sequencing template. Sequenced by immunoSEQ multiplex PCR; TCRdb stores in-frame clones only, minus some. The sample yields 250,000 to 300,000 clones, 58% seen once. V lost 5 bases and J 0 bases, leaving 10 bases between the germline ends. CDR3 length: 14 residues. Germline assignment: CDR1 MNHEY and CDR2 SMNVEV (reference sequence). Findings and caveats of the study: Scalp samples also yield sequences from resident alphabeta T cells of normal skin. Many expanded lesional clones stayed in scalp and blood while on tofacitinib.

The clonotype comes from a human donor with alopecia areata. The sample in question was CD4+ T cells sorted from blood, obtained at week 24, from a patient treated with tofacitinib. The chain links TRBV27 to TRBJ1-2; D gene ambiguous. CDR3 in DNA: TGTGCCAGCAGTCCGAGATTAGCTAACTATGGCTACACCTTC. Translated, it gives CASSPRLANYGYTF.